This T cell receptor (beta chain) was captured by sequencing in a study of blood T cell repertoires in COVID-19. Across the whole study: The samples span acute and convalescent COVID-19 from the United States, Italy and Spain. PBMCs, B-cell-depleted T cells, or T cells provided the cDNA or gDNA that made up the material.

Authors' data handling: Amplified reference gene primers provided the basis for estimating nucleated cell counts. TCRdb keeps only in-frame clones here, not all; method: immunoSEQ multiplex PCR. V and J calls and clone size are given by that table; D and trimming were obtained from the DNA. There are some 380,000 clones in the sample; over 65% occur only once, and approximately 1% lies in the top ten. V was cut by 7 bases and J by 4 bases, with 5 bases left in between. CDR1 and CDR2 from the germline V gene are MDHEN and SYDVKM. This CDR3 spans 11 amino acids. The sequenced material came from peripheral blood. The origin of this receptor is a human donor with acute or convalescent COVID-19. The donor label of this sample is uncertain. V gene TRBV28 combines with J gene TRBJ1-3; D gene unclear. CDR3 region: CASTSGNTIYF. CDR3 coding DNA: TGTGCCAGCACGTCCGGAAACACCATATATTTT.